This entry features one TCR beta chain sequence. What it recognizes is unknown. The assay was immunoSEQ multiplex PCR, and TCRdb's table has in-frame clones only and misses some. This sample has some 22,000 clones, with around 79% found just once. Trimming took 0 bases from V and 4 from J; bases not matched to a gene: 3. Germline V gene lookup returns CDR1 MNHEY and CDR2 SMNVEV (reference sequence). The CDR3 spans 15 residues. This entry is derived from a study of vaccination effects on CD4 cells after COVID-19. Study context: Participants completed two doses of the BNT162b2 or mRNA-1273 vaccine.

The study, taken as a whole, reports: Clones that were induced by infection or by vaccine showed marked contraction late after vaccination.

In the ViraFEST assay, antigen-specific CD4+ clonotypes were identified by expansion after peptide-pool stimulation. Following 10 days of culture, CD4+ T cells were isolated. Nucleocapsid antibodies were negative in the vaccine recipients, who had never had SARS-CoV-2 infection. A half-volume exchange with IL-2 medium occurred on days 3 and 7. V usage is TRBV27 and J usage is TRBJ1-1; 9 positions match TRBD1. The clonotype originates from a human donor who received a COVID-19 vaccine. The sample was CD4+ T cells from PBMCs cultured with HCoV-NL63 spike peptides, taken before COVID-19 vaccination. As DNA, the CDR3 is TGTGCCAGCAGTTTATCGTGGACAGGGGTCACTGAAGCTTTCTTT. Protein: CASSLSWTGVTEAFF.